This record covers a single TCR beta chain. What it recognizes is unknown. The time point: week 47, end of study. A single vaccine dose contained 300 ug of mutant IDH1 20-mer peptide, and topical imiquimod was used with it. The study gave patients eight vaccinations in weeks 1, 3, 5, 7, 11, 15, 19, 23. These data belong to a study of a mutant IDH1 vaccine in newly diagnosed glioma. Across the whole study: The V12 visit happened in week 35, and the V13 visit happened in week 47.

Method: immunoSEQ multiplex PCR; TCRdb's copy keeps in-frame clones and lacks some. The data hold tens of thousands of clones, with about 75% observed a single time. V was pared by 8 bases and J by 9 bases, with 7 bases between. The germline V gene encodes CDR1 SNHLY and CDR2 FYNNEI. This CDR3 contains 10 residues. The specimen was PBMCs, collected from a glioma patient whose treatment included an IDH1 peptide vaccine. The V call is TRBV2, the J call TRBJ2-2; D is undetermined. This receptor was obtained from a man between 35 and 55 years old with glioma. The CDR3 spells CASRGRELFF. CDR3 sequence (DNA): TGTGCCAGCCGCGGCAGGGAGCTGTTTTTT.